This T cell receptor (beta chain) was profiled in a study of CD8 T cells in Susac syndrome (dated by TCRdb to the late 2010s). For context, the study as a whole: Repertoire sequencing was used to test whether CD8+ T cell activation and differentiation in Susac syndrome was antigen driven.

V gives up 6 bases and J gives up 4 bases, and the segment between their germline ends measures 11 bases. The germline V gene supplies CDR1 MNHEY and CDR2 SVGAGI. Taken from cysteine to phenylalanine, the CDR3 has 13 residues. Only CDR3 DNA is held: 39 bases, read in frame from base 1. As regards this clonotype: Its binding antigen is unknown. Qualities for individual bases were not recorded, and no much larger clone is one base off.

Peripheral blood CD8+ and CD4+ T cells from healthy donors, Susac syndrome patients and multiple sclerosis patients were profiled using high-throughput TCR beta sequencing. Healthy donors were included as age- and sex-matched controls. CD8+ TEMRA cells were enriched by FACS, while bulk CD8+ and CD4+ T cells were purified by magnetic negative isolation. Blood was drawn into EDTA tubes, processed within 24 hours, and PBMCs were isolated by density gradient centrifugation. PBMCs intended for TCR sequencing were cryopreserved in liquid nitrogen and were subsequently thawed in a 37 degrees C water bath. The sorted or isolated CD4+, CD8+ and CD8+ TEMRA cells had a purity of 90% or higher. General conclusions and limits of the study: The number of individuals in the TCR sequencing and HLA analysis was acknowledged as relatively small.

RNA was extracted with the RNeasy kit and roughly 0.45 to 1 ug was reverse transcribed using random hexamers. TCR beta CDR3 regions were amplified with the immunoSEQ multiplex PCR assay covering 54 Vbeta and 13 Jbeta segments. PCR amplification bias was corrected by using a synthetic template baseline for primer optimization and computational correction. Turning to the authors' computational methods: Reads were annotated to V, D and J genes according to IMGT and were analyzed with immunoSEQ Analyzer, with only productive sequences retained. Clonality was computed as one minus Shannon entropy normalized by log2 of the number of productive unique sequences. Public and private clones were assessed among the 100 most prevalent clones of each patient and control. Clones were defined as Susac-specific if absent from the healthy and MS cohorts, from under 1,200 published viral clones and from other ImmuneACCESS disease sequences. TCRdb applied fastp at Q25 and MiXCR to the public reads, then kept only in-frame beta chains. Records with the same CDR3 protein are collapsed into one entry carrying the most frequent genes and DNA. The V and J calls here are based on TCRdb, not the publication. In all, the sample holds about 200,000 distinct CDR3 sequences, and roughly 94% of those were seen once. Together, the top ten hold 0.1% of the sample.

Here the chain combines TRBV6-5 and TRBJ2-3; TRBD1 could be the D gene, as 5 bases match. Specimen: CD4+ T cells from PBMCs. This receptor was taken from a human donor in good health. The bases are TGTGCCAGCAGGCCCCCCAGGGCAGATACGCAGTATTTT. Its protein reads: CASRPPRADTQYF.